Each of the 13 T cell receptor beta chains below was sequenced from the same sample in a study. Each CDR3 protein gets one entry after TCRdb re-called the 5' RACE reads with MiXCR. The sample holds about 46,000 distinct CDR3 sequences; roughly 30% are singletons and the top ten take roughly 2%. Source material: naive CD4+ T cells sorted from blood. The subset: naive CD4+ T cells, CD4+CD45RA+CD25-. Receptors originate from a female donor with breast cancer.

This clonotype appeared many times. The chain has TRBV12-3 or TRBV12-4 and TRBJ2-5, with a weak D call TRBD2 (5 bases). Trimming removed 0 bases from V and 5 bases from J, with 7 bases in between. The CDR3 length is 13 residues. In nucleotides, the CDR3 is TGTGCCAGCAGTTTAGCGGGAGTGGAGACCCAGTACTTC. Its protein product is CASSLAGVETQYF.

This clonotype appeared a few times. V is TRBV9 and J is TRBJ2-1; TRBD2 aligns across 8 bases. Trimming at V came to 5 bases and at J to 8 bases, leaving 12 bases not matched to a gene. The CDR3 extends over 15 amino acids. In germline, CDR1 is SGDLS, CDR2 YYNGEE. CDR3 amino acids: CASSPSGSMYYEQFF. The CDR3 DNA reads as TGTGCCAGCAGTCCCAGCGGGAGCATGTACTATGAGCAGTTCTTC.

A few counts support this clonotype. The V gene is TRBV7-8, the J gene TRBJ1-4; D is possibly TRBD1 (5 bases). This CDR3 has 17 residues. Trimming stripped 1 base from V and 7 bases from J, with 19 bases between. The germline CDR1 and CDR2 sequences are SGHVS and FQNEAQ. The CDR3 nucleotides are TGTGCCAGCAGCTTAGGCGACTTGCCGAGGGGATTTGAAAAACTGTTTTTT. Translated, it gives CASSLGDLPRGFEKLFF.

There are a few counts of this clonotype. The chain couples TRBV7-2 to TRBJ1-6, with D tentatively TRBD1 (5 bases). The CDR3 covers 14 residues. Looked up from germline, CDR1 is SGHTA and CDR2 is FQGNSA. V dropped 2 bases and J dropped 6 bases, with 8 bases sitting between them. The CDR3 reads CASSLLGLNSPLHF. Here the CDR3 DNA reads TGTGCCAGCAGCTTATTGGGACTTAATTCACCCCTCCACTTT.

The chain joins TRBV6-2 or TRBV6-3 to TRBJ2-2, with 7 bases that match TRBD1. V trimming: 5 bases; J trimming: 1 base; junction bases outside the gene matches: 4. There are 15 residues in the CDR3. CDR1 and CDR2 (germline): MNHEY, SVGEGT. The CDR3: CASSRNRGNTGELFF. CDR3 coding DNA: TGTGCCAGCAGTCGCAACAGGGGGAACACCGGGGAGCTGTTTTTT.

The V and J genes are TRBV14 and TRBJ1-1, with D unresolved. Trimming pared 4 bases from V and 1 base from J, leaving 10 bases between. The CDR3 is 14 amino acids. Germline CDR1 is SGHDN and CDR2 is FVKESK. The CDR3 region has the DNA TGTGCCAGCAGCCTGGAGGCAAAGAACACTGAAGCTTTCTTT. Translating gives CASSLEAKNTEAFF.

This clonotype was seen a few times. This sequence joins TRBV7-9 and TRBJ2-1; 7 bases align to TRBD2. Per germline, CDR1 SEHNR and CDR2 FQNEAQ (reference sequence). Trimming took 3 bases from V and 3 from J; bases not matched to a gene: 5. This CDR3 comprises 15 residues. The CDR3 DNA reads TGTGCCAGCAGCTTGTCTAGCGGTAACTACAATGAGCAGTTCTTC. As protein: CASSLSSGNYNEQFF.

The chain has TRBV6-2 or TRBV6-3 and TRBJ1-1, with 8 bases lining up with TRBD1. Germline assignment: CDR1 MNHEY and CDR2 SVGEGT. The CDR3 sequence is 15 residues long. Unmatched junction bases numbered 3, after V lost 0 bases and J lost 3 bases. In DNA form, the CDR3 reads TGTGCCAGCAGTTACTCCAGGGGGCGTGACACTGAAGCTTTCTTT. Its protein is CASSYSRGRDTEAFF.

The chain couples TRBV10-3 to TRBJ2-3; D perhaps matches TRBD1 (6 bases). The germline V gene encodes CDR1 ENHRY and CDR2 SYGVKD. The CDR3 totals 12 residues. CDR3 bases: TGTGCTTCCGAGGGGGACACAGATACGCAGTATTTT. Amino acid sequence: CASEGDTDTQYF.

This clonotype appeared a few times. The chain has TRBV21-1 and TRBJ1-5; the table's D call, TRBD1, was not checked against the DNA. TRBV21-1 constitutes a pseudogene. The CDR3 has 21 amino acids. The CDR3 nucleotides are TGTGCCAGCCTCGGATCGGGACAGGGAAATGGCCTTATTAATAGCAATCAGCCCCAGCATTTT. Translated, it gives CASLGSGQGNGLINSNQPQHF.

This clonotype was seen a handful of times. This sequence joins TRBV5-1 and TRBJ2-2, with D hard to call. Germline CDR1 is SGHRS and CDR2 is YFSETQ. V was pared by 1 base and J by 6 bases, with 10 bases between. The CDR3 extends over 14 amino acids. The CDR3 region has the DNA TGCGCCAGCAGCTTGCTAGGGATCGCCGGGGAGCTGTTTTTT. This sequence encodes CASSLLGIAGELFF.

CDR3 sequence (DNA): TGTGCCAGCAGTTCGAGTTCCCCCCGAGACATTCAGTACTTC. Protein product: CASSSSSPRDIQYF. V and J are TRBV6-6 and TRBJ2-4; D is unresolved. V was cut by 4 bases and J by 8 bases, with 15 bases left in between. In germline, CDR1 is MNHNY, CDR2 SVGAGI (reference sequence). The CDR3 spans 14 residues.

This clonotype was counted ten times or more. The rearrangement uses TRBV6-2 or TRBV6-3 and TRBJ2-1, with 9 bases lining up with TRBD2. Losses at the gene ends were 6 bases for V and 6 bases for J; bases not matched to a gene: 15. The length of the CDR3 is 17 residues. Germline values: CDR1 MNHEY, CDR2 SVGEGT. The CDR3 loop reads CASSRRRRLAAINEQFF. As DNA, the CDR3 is TGTGCCAGCAGCCGTCGCCGAAGACTAGCGGCCATCAATGAGCAGTTCTTC.